These 19 T cell receptor beta chains were all obtained from the same sample, sequenced in a study of cytomegalovirus exposure and HLA in healthy donors. The PCR used 60 Vbeta and 13 Jbeta primers. The data were produced by immunoSEQ multiplex PCR, yet TCRdb's version contains in-frame clones alone and is incomplete. The sample contains some 140,000 clones, nearly 80% of which appear only once. The sample consisted of PBMCs. These receptors all come from a man in his thirties or forties in good health and CMV-seropositive.

The V call is TRBV18, the J call TRBJ2-1; a possible D gene is TRBD2 (5 bases). V shed 0 bases and J shed 9 bases, with 9 bases lying between them. The germline V gene encodes CDR1 KGHSH and CDR2 LQKENI. This CDR3 is built from 13 residues. The CDR3 nucleotides read TGTGCCAGCTCACCACCGAGCAGCGGTGAGCAGTTCTTC. Translated, it gives CASSPPSSGEQFF.

This clone was seen only once. The CDR3 here is CASSLGSLADTQYF. The CDR3 nucleotides read TGTGCCAGCAGTCTCGGGAGTCTCGCAGATACGCAGTATTTT. This chain uses TRBV27 with TRBJ2-3; TRBD2 might be the D (6 bases). V was cut by 5 bases and J by 4 bases, with 13 bases left in between. The CDR3 spans 14 residues. Per germline, CDR1 MNHEY and CDR2 SMNVEV (reference sequence).

The genes are TRBV5-4 and TRBJ2-1; the D is unclear. Between the trimmed V and J ends, which lost 3 bases and 8 bases, there was a span of 12 bases. The CDR3 consists of 13 residues. Germline CDR1 and CDR2: SGHNT and YYREEE (reference sequence). This chain's CDR3 is CASSSLSLHEQFF. CDR3 in DNA: TGTGCCAGCAGCTCCCTAAGCCTTCATGAGCAGTTCTTC.

This rearrangement joins TRBV9 to TRBJ2-1; 7 bases are shared with TRBD2. The CDR3 totals 14 residues. V shed 3 bases, J shed 8 bases, and the junction held 8 bases outside the gene matches. CDR1 is SGDLS, CDR2 YYNGEE, per germline. The CDR3 loop is CASSAAGVFYEQFF. The CDR3 DNA reads as TGTGCCAGCAGCGCCGCGGGGGTATTCTATGAGCAGTTCTTC.

Details on this clone: At the DNA level, this CDR3 is encoded by other sequences in the same sample as well. The chain couples TRBV11-1 to TRBJ2-7; TRBD1 is a possible D gene (5 bases). The CDR3 totals 15 residues. V was pared by 2 bases and J by 0 bases, with 11 bases between. Germline CDR1 SGHAT, CDR2 FQDESV (reference sequence). CDR3 protein: CASSLRGLSSYEQYF. Here the CDR3 DNA reads TGTGCCAGCAGCTTAAGGGGCTTAAGCTCCTACGAGCAGTACTTC. Supplemented by reference TRBV11-1 and TRBJ2-7, the full variable domain reads EAEVAQSPRYKITEKSQAVAFWCDPISGHATLYWYRQILGQGPELLVQFQDESVVDDSQLPKDRFSAERLKGVDSTLKIQPAELGDSAMYLCASSLRGLSSYEQYFGPGTRLTVT.

This clone was seen only a few times. The rearrangement joins TRBV5-8 to TRBJ2-7, with TRBD2 matching 9 bases. The CDR3 extends over 14 amino acids. CDR1 and CDR2 (germline): SGHTS, YDEGEE. V shed 6 bases and J 2 bases; nucleotides not matched to a gene: 6. CDR3 region: CASTRLAATYEQYF. DNA for the CDR3: TGTGCCAGCACACGACTAGCGGCGACCTACGAGCAGTACTTC.

This clone was observed a handful of times. The CDR3 loop is CASSYSIGTDTQYF. The CDR3 DNA is TGTGCCAGCAGTTACTCGATCGGGACAGATACGCAGTATTTT. The gene calls are TRBV6-5 and TRBJ2-3, with D hard to call. The V gene's germline CDR1 is MNHEY and CDR2 SVGAGI. The CDR3 contains 14 residues. V was pared by 0 bases and J by 3 bases, with 7 bases between.

V gene TRBV27 combines with J gene TRBJ2-2; a possible D gene is TRBD2 (6 bases). CDR1 and CDR2 (germline): MNHEY, SMNVEV (reference sequence). CDR3 length: 15 amino acids. Trimming removed 2 bases from V and 1 base from J, with 8 bases in between. As DNA, the CDR3 is TGTGCCAGCAGTTTAATGGGAGGGAACACCGGGGAGCTGTTTTTT. It is translated as CASSLMGGNTGELFF.

The J gene is TRBJ2-7, the V gene TRBV5-6; TRBD1 agrees at 7 bases. Germline assignment: CDR1 SGHDT and CDR2 YYEEEE. V was clipped by 2 bases and J by 3 bases; unmatched bases: 5. The CDR3 length is 14 residues. The CDR3 sequence is CASSFWDSYYEQYF. The CDR3 bases are TGTGCCAGCAGCTTTTGGGACAGTTACTACGAGCAGTACTTC.

This rearrangement joins TRBV27 to TRBJ2-1, with a tentative D call TRBD1 (5 bases). This CDR3 contains 13 residues. The V end lost 3 bases, the J end lost 6 bases, and 9 bases lay between the germline ends. Germline lookup yields CDR1 MNHEY and CDR2 SMNVEV (reference sequence). As DNA, the CDR3 is TGTGCCAGCAGTTTGCGAAGGGGCAATGAGCAGTTCTTC. Residues: CASSLRRGNEQFF.

V and J are TRBV5-1 and TRBJ1-1, with D perhaps TRBD1 (5 bases). Germline values: CDR1 SGHRS, CDR2 YFSETQ. The V end was cut by 4 bases, the J end by 5 bases, with 15 bases between. The CDR3 is made up of 14 amino acids. The CDR3 here is CASSPLGGVTEAFF. Here the CDR3 DNA reads TGCGCCAGCAGCCCCCTCGGGGGGGTAACTGAAGCTTTCTTT.

The chain couples TRBV6-1 to TRBJ1-2; TRBD1 agrees at 7 bases. Trimming at V came to 6 bases and at J to 7 bases, leaving 11 bases not matched to a gene. From germline, CDR1 is MNHNS and CDR2 SASEGT. The CDR3 spans 14 residues. The CDR3 loop reads CASSTPLAGGGYTF. Written as DNA, the CDR3 is TGTGCCAGCAGCACCCCGCTAGCAGGGGGTGGCTACACCTTC.

The V call is TRBV5-1, the J call TRBJ2-5; TRBD2 matches at 9 bases. Germline V gene data show CDR1 as SGHRS and CDR2 as YFSETQ. With V trimmed by 6 bases and J by 1 base, 7 bases remained unmatched. This CDR3 has 15 residues. The CDR3 loop is CASTSLAGIQETQYF. CDR3 bases: TGCGCCAGCACTTCTCTAGCGGGGATCCAAGAGACCCAGTACTTC.

V is TRBV10-2 and J is TRBJ2-1; D possibly corresponds to TRBD2 (7 bases). Germline V CDR1 and CDR2: WSHSY, SAAADI. This CDR3 contains 15 residues. V was cut by 6 bases and J by 9 bases, with 21 bases left in between. The CDR3 region has the DNA TGCGCCAGCAGCCCCGGGGGGACACGACGAAGTGAGCAGTTCTTC. Its translation is CASSPGGTRRSEQFF.

The chain employs TRBV7-2 and TRBJ2-3; 11 nucleotides line up with TRBD2. The CDR3 contains 16 residues. Germline CDR1 SGHTA, CDR2 FQGNSA. The ends lost 1 base at V and 4 bases at J; junction bases unmatched: 4. The CDR3 nucleotides are TGTGCCAGCAGCTTAGTTATAGCGGGAGGGGCAGATACGCAGTATTTT. Translating it yields CASSLVIAGGADTQYF.

The rearrangement uses TRBV5-6 and TRBJ1-5; no definite D call. The V gene lost 7 bases and the J gene lost 1 base, with 15 bases spanning the gap. This CDR3 is built from 15 residues. Germline-derived CDR1 and CDR2 are SGHDT and YYEEEE. CDR3 residues: CASHRRTGSNQPQHF. The CDR3, as DNA: TGTGCCAGCCATAGGAGGACGGGGAGCAATCAGCCCCAGCATTTT.

V and J are TRBV6-1 and TRBJ2-4; D is possibly TRBD2 (5 bases). CDR3 length: 15 amino acids. Germline V gives CDR1 MNHNS, CDR2 SASEGT. Trimming pared 11 bases from V and 1 base from J, leaving 18 bases between. CDR3 region: CAPVGEYWAKNIQYF. The DNA of the CDR3 is TGTGCCCCGGTCGGGGAGTATTGGGCCAAAAACATTCAGTACTTC.

The chain employs TRBV2 and TRBJ2-1; maybe TRBD2 (6 bases). The germline V and J ends were trimmed by 5 bases and 4 bases, with 9 bases remaining between them. CDR3 length: 13 residues. From germline, CDR1 is SNHLY and CDR2 FYNNEI. Written as DNA, the CDR3 is TGTGCCAGCAGTAGGGGACTGTACAATGAGCAGTTCTTC. This gives the protein CASSRGLYNEQFF.

The chain links TRBV19 to TRBJ2-7, with D possibly TRBD1 on 6 matching bases. V dropped 9 bases and J dropped 1 base, with 16 bases sitting between them. This CDR3 is built from 14 residues. Germline assignment: CDR1 LNHDA and CDR2 SQIVND (reference sequence). The CDR3 region is CASSPRGASYEQYF. CDR3 bases: TGTGCCAGCTCCCCCAGGGGCGCATCCTACGAGCAGTACTTC.